These 13 T cell receptor beta chains were sequenced from one sample in a study of T cells after yellow fever vaccination (dated by TCRdb to about 2019). The library was built by means of 5' RACE. Sequencing took place on an Illumina HiSeq 2500. Using fastp trimming at Q25 and MiXCR clonotype assembly, TCRdb reanalyzed the public sequencing data and kept in-frame beta chains. Records with the same CDR3 protein are collapsed into one entry carrying the most frequent genes and DNA. Within this sample are 300,000 to 400,000 distinct CDR3 sequences, with about 6% of them counted one time only. The ten biggest clones cover 15% of the sample. The sample's treatment or condition, from its label and the paper: live attenuated yellow fever vaccine strain. The specimen comprised PBMCs, sampled 5 days after the yellow fever booster vaccination. Source of these receptors: a man aged 25-40 years who received the YFV17D yellow fever vaccine.

This clonotype was counted at least ten times. The chain combines TRBV20-1 with TRBJ2-7, with D unclear. V lost 1 base and J lost 5, with 9 bases in between. The CDR3 spans 12 residues. The germline V gene has CDR1 DFQATT and CDR2 SNEGSKA (reference sequence). Here the CDR3 reads CSARVRSHEQYF. In DNA form, the CDR3 reads TGCAGTGCTAGAGTACGGTCCCACGAGCAGTACTTC.

The table lists this clonotype with a few counts. The rearrangement links TRBV24-1 to TRBJ2-5; no clear D gene. The germline V gene encodes CDR1 KGHDR and CDR2 SFDVKD. V was pared by 5 bases and J by 3 bases, with 6 bases between. The CDR3 spans 12 residues. CDR3 in DNA: TGTGCCACCAGTGGACAAAAAGAGACCCAGTACTTC. Translated, it gives CATSGQKETQYF.

With respect to this clonotype: One end of the junction varies from germline; a read error may be responsible. The V call is TRBV12-3 or TRBV12-4, the J call TRBJ2-1; D is perhaps TRBD2 (5 bases). The CDR3 sequence is 15 residues long. CDR3 protein: CVSSEGARGRNEQFF. As DNA, the CDR3 is TGTGTCAGCAGCGAGGGTGCCCGGGGTAGGAATGAGCAGTTCTTC.

This clonotype was counted many times. CDR3 sequence (DNA): TGTGCCAGCAGTTTCGCGGGGGCCTCCTACGAGCAGTACTTC. Its protein product is CASSFAGASYEQYF. The chain carries TRBV27 and TRBJ2-7; maybe TRBD2 (7 bases). Trimming took off 3 bases at V and 0 bases at J, with 9 bases between the two ends. Germline V gives CDR1 MNHEY, CDR2 SMNVEV (reference sequence). The CDR3 sequence is 14 residues long.

This clonotype appeared many times. The gene calls are TRBV12-3 or TRBV12-4 and TRBJ1-5; D is ambiguous. The CDR3 runs 12 residues. CDR3 DNA: TGTGTGCCACGCCCCGACGGTCAGCCCCAGCATTTT. As protein: CVPRPDGQPQHF.

This clonotype showed up many times. V gene TRBV4-1 combines with J gene TRBJ2-4; unclear D gene. Germline CDR1 and CDR2: MGHRA and YSYEKL. The CDR3 spans 21 residues. V was trimmed by 0 bases and J by 2 bases, leaving 26 bases between them. CDR3 coding DNA: TGCGCCAGCAGCCAAGACGTCCACGGAGTCCGGCGCTCCTTGACCAAAAACATTCAGTACTTC. Translation: CASSQDVHGVRRSLTKNIQYF.

The rearrangement links TRBV20-1 to TRBJ1-5; D not resolved. Trimming stripped 4 bases from V and 1 base from J, with 5 bases between. This CDR3 has 12 amino acids. In germline, CDR1 is DFQATT, CDR2 SNEGSKA (reference sequence). The DNA of the CDR3 is TGCAGTGCTAAAGGCAGCAATCAGCCCCAGCATTTT. This sequence encodes CSAKGSNQPQHF.

This clonotype was counted many times. This chain uses TRBV30 with TRBJ2-5; tentatively, D is TRBD1 or TRBD2 (5 bases each). The CDR3 extends over 13 amino acids. Trimming cost V 8 bases and J 7 bases, with 20 bases left between them. CDR1 and CDR2 (germline): GTSNPN, SVGIG (reference sequence). The CDR3 nucleotides are TGTGCCGGGACGGGACCATCGGAGCGGACCCAGTACTTC. Residues: CAGTGPSERTQYF.

This clonotype showed up many times. The CDR3 sequence is CASSLGGASGSVYEQYF. The CDR3 DNA reads TGTGCCAGCAGCTTAGGCGGGGCTAGCGGGAGTGTATACGAGCAGTACTTC. The chain has TRBV7-2 and TRBJ2-7, with TRBD2 matching 10 bases. The CDR3 contains 17 residues. From germline, CDR1 is SGHTA and CDR2 FQGNSA. Unmatched junction bases numbered 10, after V lost 1 base and J lost 4 bases.

The chain combines TRBV12-3 or TRBV12-4 with TRBJ2-6; 7 bases fit TRBD1. V lost 7 bases and J lost 3; bases outside the gene matches: 9. CDR3 size: 16 residues. CDR3 loop: CASTLLAGGGANVLTF. CDR3 nucleotides: TGTGCCAGCACCCTACTCGCAGGGGGTGGGGCCAACGTCCTGACTTTC.

A few counts support this clonotype. This rearrangement joins TRBV19 to TRBJ2-1; TRBD1 agrees at 7 bases. Germline V CDR1 and CDR2: LNHDA, SQIVND (reference sequence). This CDR3 is built from 15 residues. With V trimmed by 8 bases and J by 3 bases, 10 bases remained unmatched. This CDR3 is CASSPSGQSYNEQFF. The CDR3 coding sequence is TGTGCCAGTTCACCGTCGGGACAGAGCTACAATGAGCAGTTCTTC.

This clonotype was counted many times. J is TRBJ2-1 and V is TRBV3-1; TRBD2 is a possible D gene (5 bases). The CDR3 covers 16 residues. Germline values: CDR1 LGHDT, CDR2 YNNKEL (reference sequence). V shed 4 bases and J shed 3 bases, with 16 bases lying between them. The CDR3 region has the DNA TGTGCCAGCAGCCCCCTGACCAGCGGACTCTACAATGAGCAGTTCTTC. As protein: CASSPLTSGLYNEQFF.

This clonotype was detected a few times. V is TRBV20-1 and J is TRBJ1-1, with 9 bases identical to TRBD1. The CDR3 extends over 14 amino acids. CDR1 is DFQATT, CDR2 SNEGSKA, per germline (reference sequence). The junction had 6 bases not matched to a gene; V was cut back by 3 bases and J by 4 bases. CDR3 nucleotides: TGCAGTGCTAGGCCGGGACAGGGTTTCACTGAAGCTTTCTTT. This gives the protein CSARPGQGFTEAFF.